The 19 T cell receptor beta chains listed next were all sequenced from one sample in a study of beta chain features in type 1 diabetes. General study points: Among all four CD4+ subsets, Type 1 diabetes patients had TCRB CDR3s that were moderately but significantly shorter.

No antigen has been assigned to these receptors. All of the isolated RNA was reverse transcribed, so expressed TCRB transcripts were sequenced. Using immunoSEQ multiplex PCR, the repertoire was profiled, and TCRdb retains in-frame clones only, with some absent. The sample yields tens of thousands of clones, over 40% seen once. Sequencing input: Tregs from blood. Receptor source: a man aged 30 to 45 with type 1 diabetes.

This clone qualifies as medium-sized (0.01 to 0.1%). The chain recombines TRBV21-1 with TRBJ2-7; the table's D call TRBD1 went unverified against the DNA. TRBV21-1 is given as a pseudogene. The CDR3 loop spans 13 amino acids. CDR3 coding DNA: TGTGCCAGCAGCGGGACAGGTCCATACGAGCAGTACTTC. Its protein product is CASSGTGPYEQYF.

This clone came up a few times. The chain carries TRBV28 and TRBJ1-2; tentative D call: TRBD1 (5 bases). Germline lookup yields CDR1 MDHEN and CDR2 SYDVKM. V dropped 6 bases and J dropped 6 bases, with 20 bases sitting between them. CDR3 length equals 15 residues. The CDR3 loop is CASRSGFDAVDGYTF. The DNA for the CDR3 is TGTGCCAGCAGGTCAGGGTTCGATGCTGTTGATGGCTACACCTTC.

CDR3 DNA: TGTGCCAGCAGCTTAGGGCAGGGGCAAGAGACCCAGTACTTC. It encodes CASSLGQGQETQYF. This chain joins TRBV7-2 and TRBJ2-5, with TRBD1 as a possible D gene (6 bases). The CDR3 sequence is 14 residues long. V shed 1 base and J shed 2 bases, with 8 bases lying between them. Germline V gene data show CDR1 as SGHTA and CDR2 as FQGNSA. Full variable domain (remainder filled in from reference TRBV7-2 and TRBJ2-5): GAGVSQSPSNKVTEKGKDVELRCDPISGHTALYWYRQSLGQGLEFLIYFQGNSAPDKSGLPSDRFSAERTGGSVSTLTIQRTQQEDSAVYLCASSLGQGQETQYFGPGTRLLVL.

V is TRBV6-6 and J is TRBJ1-5; 7 nucleotides line up with TRBD1. CDR3 length: 14 amino acids. The germline gives CDR1 MNHNY, CDR2 SVGAGI (reference sequence). Trimming cost V 7 bases and J 6 bases; bases outside gene matches: 9. CDR3 sequence: CASTPTGDVQPQHF. CDR3 nucleotides: TGTGCCAGCACACCCACAGGGGATGTTCAGCCCCAGCATTTT.

This clone appeared once. CDR3 nucleotide sequence: TGCGCCAGCAGCTCCCTAGCGGGGATGGATACGCAGTATTTT. Its translation: CASSSLAGMDTQYF. This chain connects TRBV5-1 to TRBJ2-3, with 9 bases fitting TRBD2. The length of the CDR3 is 14 residues. Germline loops: CDR1 SGHRS, CDR2 YFSETQ. V was clipped by 3 bases and J by 6 bases; unmatched bases: 5.

The CDR3 reads CASSPGTGADTEAFF. CDR3 coding DNA: TGCGCCAGCAGCCCCGGGACAGGGGCAGACACTGAAGCTTTCTTT. The rearrangement links TRBV5-1 to TRBJ1-1; TRBD1 matches at 10 bases. This CDR3 comprises 15 residues. V lost 4 bases and J lost 3; bases outside the gene matches: 6. Looked up from germline, CDR1 is SGHRS and CDR2 is YFSETQ. Supplemented by reference TRBV5-1 and TRBJ1-1, the full variable domain reads KAGVTQTPRYLIKTRGQQVTLSCSPISGHRSVSWYQQTPGQGLQFLFEYFSETQRNKGNFPGRFSGRQFSNSRSEMNVSTLELGDSALYLCASSPGTGADTEAFFGQGTRLTVV.

The chain has TRBV7-3 and TRBJ1-1, with D perhaps TRBD1 (5 bases). The germline gives CDR1 SGHTA, CDR2 FQGTGA. The ends were cut back, 2 bases at V and 6 bases at J, with 10 bases in the middle. The CDR3 covers 13 residues. The CDR3 DNA is TGTGCCAGCAGCTTAGGGCAGGGTGCTGAAGCTTTCTTT. It is translated as CASSLGQGAEAFF.

The rearrangement joins TRBV9 to TRBJ1-4, with 10 bases matching TRBD1. Germline values: CDR1 SGDLS, CDR2 YYNGEE. Trimming at V came to 4 bases and at J to 5 bases, leaving 5 bases not matched to a gene. There are 15 residues in the CDR3. The CDR3 sequence: CASSLGGQGNEKLFF. Written as DNA, the CDR3 is TGTGCCAGCAGCCTGGGGGGACAGGGGAATGAAAAACTGTTTTTT.

The V and J genes are TRBV28 and TRBJ1-2; TRBD1 matches at 7 bases. V dropped 6 bases and J dropped 3; count of bases not matched to a gene: 4. The CDR3 is made up of 13 amino acids. Germline loops: CDR1 MDHEN, CDR2 SYDVKM. CDR3 nucleotides: TGTGCCAGCAGGGCCCAGGGGGACTATGGCTACACCTTC. Its protein is CASRAQGDYGYTF.

The rearrangement uses TRBV19 and TRBJ2-7, with D tentatively TRBD2 (5 bases). Trimming stripped 6 bases from V and 2 bases from J, with 14 bases between. CDR1 is LNHDA and CDR2 is SQIVND in the germline V gene (reference sequence). This CDR3 has 14 amino acids. The CDR3 nucleotides are TGTGCCAGTAGGCGGGCCGCAGCGGCCTACGAGCAGTACTTC. This encodes CASRRAAAAYEQYF.

V and J are TRBV9 and TRBJ2-7, with TRBD2 matching 13 bases. Germline values: CDR1 SGDLS, CDR2 YYNGEE. The CDR3 runs to 15 residues. Unmatched junction bases numbered 6, after V lost 3 bases and J lost 6 bases. The CDR3 DNA reads as TGTGCCAGCAGCGCCGGGACTAGCGGGACGCGCGAGCAGTACTTC. It yields the protein CASSAGTSGTREQYF.

This clone was counted only a few times. This chain uses TRBV2 with TRBJ2-2, with D possibly being TRBD2 (6 bases). The CDR3 is 14 residues long. Trimming took off 6 bases at V and 6 bases at J, with 14 bases between the two ends. Germline V CDR1 and CDR2: SNHLY, FYNNEI. The chain's CDR3 is CASRRLVGAGELFF. The CDR3 DNA sequence: TGTGCCAGCAGAAGACTAGTGGGAGCCGGGGAGCTGTTTTTT.

Here the CDR3 reads CASRDDRARVGYEQFF. CDR3 nucleotides: TGTGCCAGCAGAGACGACAGGGCCCGGGTGGGCTATGAGCAGTTCTTC. The chain uses TRBV2 and TRBJ2-1, with 7 positions matching TRBD1. V lost 6 bases, J lost 8 bases, and 16 bases stayed unmatched. The V gene's germline CDR1 is SNHLY and CDR2 FYNNEI. The CDR3 length is 16 residues.

This chain links TRBV2 with TRBJ2-5; maybe TRBD1 (6 bases). Germline V gene lookup returns CDR1 SNHLY and CDR2 FYNNEI. The germline V and J ends were trimmed by 3 bases and 14 bases, with 13 bases remaining between them. This CDR3 has 11 amino acids. The CDR3 is CASSDRQVLYF. The CDR3 bases are TGTGCCAGCAGTGATCGACAGGTTCTTTACTTC.

The chain combines TRBV9 with TRBJ2-5, with D unresolved. The DNA matches TRBJ2-7 better at its end, which makes the J call doubtful. Germline-derived CDR1 and CDR2 are SGDLS and YYNGEE. This CDR3 region has 13 residues. The CDR3 sequence is CASSVGSSYEQYF. The DNA for the CDR3 is TGTGCCAGCAGCGTAGGGAGCTCCTACGAGCAGTACTTC.

The rearrangement joins TRBV9 to TRBJ1-5; 8 nucleotides match TRBD1. Losses at the gene ends were 3 bases for V and 4 bases for J; bases not matched to a gene: 9. The CDR3 has 16 residues. Germline V CDR1 and CDR2: SGDLS, YYNGEE. CDR3 region: CASSGGQGSLNQPQHF. CDR3 DNA: TGTGCCAGCAGCGGTGGACAGGGCAGCCTAAATCAGCCCCAGCATTTT. Looking up the rest from reference TRBV9 and TRBJ1-5 gives the full variable domain: DSGVTQTPKHLITATGQRVTLRCSPRSGDLSVYWYQQSLDQGLQFLIQYYNGEERAKGNILERFSAQQFPDLHSELNLSSLELGDSALYFCASSGGQGSLNQPQHFGDGTRLSIL.

This clone was seen only a few times. The chain employs TRBV7-2 and TRBJ1-5; D perhaps matches TRBD1 (6 bases). Germline assignment: CDR1 SGHTA and CDR2 FQGNSA. V dropped 5 bases and J dropped 7 bases, with 18 bases sitting between them. CDR3 size: 15 residues. The CDR3 protein is CASSPTPGQNQPQHF. CDR3 DNA: TGTGCCAGCAGCCCTACCCCCGGACAGAACCAGCCCCAGCATTTT.

A few counts support this clone. Other DNA sequences in the same sample also yield this CDR3. The V gene is TRBV15, the J gene TRBJ2-3, with D perhaps matching TRBD2 (6 bases). CDR1 is LNHNV, CDR2 YYDKDF, per germline (reference sequence). The CDR3 length is 18 residues. V lost 0 bases, J lost 0 bases, and 16 bases lay in between. CDR3 loop: CATSRDPGSGTSTDTQYF. For the CDR3, the DNA is TGTGCCACCAGCAGAGATCCGGGTAGCGGTACTAGCACAGATACGCAGTATTTT.

In its sample, this clone was seen a few times. The rearrangement joins TRBV19 to TRBJ2-5; 7 bases are shared with TRBD1. V trimming: 9 bases; J trimming: 4 bases; junction bases outside the gene matches: 11. This CDR3 is 14 amino acids long. Per germline, CDR1 LNHDA and CDR2 SQIVND (reference sequence). The DNA of the CDR3 is TGTGCCAGCACAACGACAGGGTATGGAGAGACCCAGTACTTC. Encoded protein: CASTTTGYGETQYF.